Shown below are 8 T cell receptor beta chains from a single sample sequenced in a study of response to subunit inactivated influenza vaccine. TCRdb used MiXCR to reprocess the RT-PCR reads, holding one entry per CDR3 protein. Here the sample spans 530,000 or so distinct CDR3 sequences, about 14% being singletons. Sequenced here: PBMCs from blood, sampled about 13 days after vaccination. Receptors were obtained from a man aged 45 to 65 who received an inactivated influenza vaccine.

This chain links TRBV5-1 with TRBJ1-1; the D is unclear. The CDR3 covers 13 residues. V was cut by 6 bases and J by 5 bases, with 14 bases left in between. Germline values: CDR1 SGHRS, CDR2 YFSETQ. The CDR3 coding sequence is TGCGCCAGCACTTCGGCCCGGGGAACTGAAGCTTTCTTT. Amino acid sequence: CASTSARGTEAFF. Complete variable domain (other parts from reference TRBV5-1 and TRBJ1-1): KAGVTQTPRYLIKTRGQQVTLSCSPISGHRSVSWYQQTPGQGLQFLFEYFSETQRNKGNFPGRFSGRQFSNSRSEMNVSTLELGDSALYLCASTSARGTEAFFGQGTRLTVV.

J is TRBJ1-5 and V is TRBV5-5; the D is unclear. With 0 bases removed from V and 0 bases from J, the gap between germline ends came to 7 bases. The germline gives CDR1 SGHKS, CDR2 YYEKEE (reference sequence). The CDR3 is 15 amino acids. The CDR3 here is CASSLVPGSNQPQHF. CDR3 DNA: TGTGCCAGCAGCTTGGTGCCTGGTAGCAATCAGCCCCAGCATTTT.

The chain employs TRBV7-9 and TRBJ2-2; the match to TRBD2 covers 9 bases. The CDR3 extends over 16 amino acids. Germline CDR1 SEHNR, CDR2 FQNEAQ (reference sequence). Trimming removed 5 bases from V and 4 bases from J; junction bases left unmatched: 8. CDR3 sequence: CASSAAGGLGTGELFF. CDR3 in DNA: TGTGCCAGCAGCGCGGCGGGGGGGCTGGGCACCGGGGAGCTGTTTTTT.

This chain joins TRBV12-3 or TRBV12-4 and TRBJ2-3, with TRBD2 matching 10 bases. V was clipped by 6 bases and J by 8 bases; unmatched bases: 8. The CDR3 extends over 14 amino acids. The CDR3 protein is CASRLSGGAGTQYF. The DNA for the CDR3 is TGTGCCAGCAGACTAAGCGGGGGGGCCGGTACGCAGTATTTT.

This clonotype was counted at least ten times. The CDR3 sequence: CASSLAVTYGYTF. The CDR3 region has the DNA TGCGCCAGCAGCTTGGCGGTGACCTATGGCTACACCTTC. This chain joins TRBV5-1 and TRBJ1-2, with no clear D. The germline V gene has CDR1 SGHRS and CDR2 YFSETQ. With 0 bases removed from V and 4 bases from J, the gap between germline ends came to 7 bases. The CDR3 loop spans 13 amino acids.

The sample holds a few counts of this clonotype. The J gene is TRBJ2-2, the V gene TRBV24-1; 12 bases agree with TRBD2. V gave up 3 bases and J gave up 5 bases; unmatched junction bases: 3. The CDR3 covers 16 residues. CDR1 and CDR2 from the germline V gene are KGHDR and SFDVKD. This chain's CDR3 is CATSDPGTSGTGELFF. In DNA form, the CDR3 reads TGTGCCACCAGTGATCCCGGGACTAGCGGGACCGGGGAGCTGTTTTTT.

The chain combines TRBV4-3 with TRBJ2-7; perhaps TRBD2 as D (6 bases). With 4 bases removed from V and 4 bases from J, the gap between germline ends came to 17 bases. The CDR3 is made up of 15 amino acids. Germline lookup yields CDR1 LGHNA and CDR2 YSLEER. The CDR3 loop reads CASSRGKAGTYEQYF. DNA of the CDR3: TGCGCCAGCAGCCGAGGTAAAGCGGGCACTTACGAGCAGTACTTC.

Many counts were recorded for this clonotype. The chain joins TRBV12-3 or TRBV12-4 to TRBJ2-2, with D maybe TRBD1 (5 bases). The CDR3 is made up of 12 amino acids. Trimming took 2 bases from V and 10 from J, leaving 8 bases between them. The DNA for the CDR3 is TGTGCCAGCAGTTTATTGACAGCGGAGCTGTTTTTT. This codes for CASSLLTAELFF.